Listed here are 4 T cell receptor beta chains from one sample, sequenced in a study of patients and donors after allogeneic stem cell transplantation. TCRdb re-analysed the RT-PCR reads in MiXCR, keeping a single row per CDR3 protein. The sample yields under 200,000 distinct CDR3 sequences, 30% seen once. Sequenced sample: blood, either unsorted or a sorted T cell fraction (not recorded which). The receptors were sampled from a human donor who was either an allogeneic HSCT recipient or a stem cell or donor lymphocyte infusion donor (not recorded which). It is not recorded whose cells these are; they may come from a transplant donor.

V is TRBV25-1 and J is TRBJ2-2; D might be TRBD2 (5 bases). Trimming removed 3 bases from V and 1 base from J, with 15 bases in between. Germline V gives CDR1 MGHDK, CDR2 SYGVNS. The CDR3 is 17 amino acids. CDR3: CASSEMLVGVNTGELFF. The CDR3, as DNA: TGTGCCAGCAGTGAGATGTTGGTGGGAGTGAACACCGGGGAGCTGTTTTTT.

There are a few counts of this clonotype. CDR3 nucleotide sequence: TGTGCCAGCAGTTTTTTTTGGGATTCTCATCAGCCCCAGCATTTT. Its protein product is CASSFFWDSHQPQHF. This sequence joins TRBV28 and TRBJ1-5; D not resolved. Germline loops: CDR1 MDHEN, CDR2 SYDVKM. The ends were cut back, 3 bases at V and 5 bases at J, with 14 bases in the middle. The CDR3 sequence is 15 residues long.

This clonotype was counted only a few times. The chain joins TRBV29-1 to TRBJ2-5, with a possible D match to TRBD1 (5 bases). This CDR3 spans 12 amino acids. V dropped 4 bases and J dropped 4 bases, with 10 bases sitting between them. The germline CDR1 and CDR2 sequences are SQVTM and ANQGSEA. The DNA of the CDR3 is TGCAGCGTTGGCCAGGGCGGAGAGACCCAGTACTTC. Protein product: CSVGQGGETQYF.

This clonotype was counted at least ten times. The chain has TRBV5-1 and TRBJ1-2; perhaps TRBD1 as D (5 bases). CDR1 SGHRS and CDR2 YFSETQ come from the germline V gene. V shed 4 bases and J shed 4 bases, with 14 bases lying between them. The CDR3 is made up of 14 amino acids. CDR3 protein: CASSPDSSFYGYTF. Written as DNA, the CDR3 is TGCGCCAGCAGCCCTGACAGTTCATTCTATGGCTACACCTTC.